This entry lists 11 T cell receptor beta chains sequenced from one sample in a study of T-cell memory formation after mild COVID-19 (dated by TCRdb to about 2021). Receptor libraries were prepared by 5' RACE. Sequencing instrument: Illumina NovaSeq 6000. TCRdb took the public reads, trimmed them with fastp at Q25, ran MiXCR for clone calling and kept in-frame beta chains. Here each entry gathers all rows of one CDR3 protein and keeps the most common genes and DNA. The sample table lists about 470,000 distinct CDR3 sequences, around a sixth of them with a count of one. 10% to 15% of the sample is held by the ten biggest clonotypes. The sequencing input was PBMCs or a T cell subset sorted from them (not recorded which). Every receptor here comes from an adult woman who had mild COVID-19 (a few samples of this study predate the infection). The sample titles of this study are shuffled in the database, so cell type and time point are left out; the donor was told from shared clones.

CDR3 DNA sequence: TGCGCCAGCAGCCTATCTTATTTTAGCTCCTACGAGCAGTACTTC. Amino acids: CASSLSYFSSYEQYF. The chain recombines TRBV5-1 with TRBJ2-7; D remains ambiguous. Looked up from germline, CDR1 is SGHRS and CDR2 is YFSETQ. This CDR3 is 15 amino acids long. V was trimmed by 4 bases and J by 0 bases, leaving 14 bases between them. The whole variable domain, filled in from reference TRBV5-1 and TRBJ2-7, reads KAGVTQTPRYLIKTRGQQVTLSCSPISGHRSVSWYQQTPGQGLQFLFEYFSETQRNKGNFPGRFSGRQFSNSRSEMNVSTLELGDSALYLCASSLSYFSSYEQYFGPGTRLTVT.

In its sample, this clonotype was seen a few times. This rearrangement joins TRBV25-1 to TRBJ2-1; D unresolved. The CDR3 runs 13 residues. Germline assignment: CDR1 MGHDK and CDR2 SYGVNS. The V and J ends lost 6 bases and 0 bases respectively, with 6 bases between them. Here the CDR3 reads CASRKSSYNEQFF. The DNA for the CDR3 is TGTGCCAGCAGAAAGAGCTCCTACAATGAGCAGTTCTTC.

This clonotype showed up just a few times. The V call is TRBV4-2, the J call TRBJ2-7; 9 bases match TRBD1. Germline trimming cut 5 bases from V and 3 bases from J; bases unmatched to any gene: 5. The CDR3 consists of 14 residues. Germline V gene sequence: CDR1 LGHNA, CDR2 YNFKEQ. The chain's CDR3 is CASSYGQGIYEQYF. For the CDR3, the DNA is TGTGCCAGCAGCTACGGACAGGGGATCTACGAGCAGTACTTC.

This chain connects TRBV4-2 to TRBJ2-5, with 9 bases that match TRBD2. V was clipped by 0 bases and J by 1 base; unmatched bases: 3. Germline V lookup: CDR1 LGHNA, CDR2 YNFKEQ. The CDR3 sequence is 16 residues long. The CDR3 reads CASSQDLAGFQETQYF. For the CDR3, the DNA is TGTGCCAGCAGCCAAGACCTAGCGGGGTTCCAAGAGACCCAGTACTTC.

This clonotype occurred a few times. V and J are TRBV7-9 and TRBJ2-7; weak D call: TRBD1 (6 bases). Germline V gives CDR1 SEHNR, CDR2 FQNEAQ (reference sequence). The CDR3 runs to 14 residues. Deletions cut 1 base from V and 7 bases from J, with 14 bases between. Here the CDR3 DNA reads TGTGCCAGCAGCTTAGTCTTGGGGGCCGGGGAGCAGTACTTC. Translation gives CASSLVLGAGEQYF.

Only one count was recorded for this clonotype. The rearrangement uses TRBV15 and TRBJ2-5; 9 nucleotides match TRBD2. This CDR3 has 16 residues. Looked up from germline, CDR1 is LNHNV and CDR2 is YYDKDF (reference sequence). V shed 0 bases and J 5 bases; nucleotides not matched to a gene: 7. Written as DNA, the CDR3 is TGTGCCACCAGCAGAGATCGGCTAGCGGGAACGGAGACCCAGTACTTC. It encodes CATSRDRLAGTETQYF.

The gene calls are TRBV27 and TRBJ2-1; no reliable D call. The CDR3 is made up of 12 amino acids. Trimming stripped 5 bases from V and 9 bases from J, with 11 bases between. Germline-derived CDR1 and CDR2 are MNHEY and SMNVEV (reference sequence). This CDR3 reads CASSRSIAEQFF. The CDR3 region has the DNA TGTGCCAGCAGTCGGTCAATCGCTGAGCAGTTCTTC.

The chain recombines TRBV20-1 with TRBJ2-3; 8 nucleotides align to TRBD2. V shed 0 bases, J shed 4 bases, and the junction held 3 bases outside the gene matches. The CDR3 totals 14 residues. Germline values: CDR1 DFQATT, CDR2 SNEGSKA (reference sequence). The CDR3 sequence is CSAREWREADTQYF. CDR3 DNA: TGCAGTGCTAGAGAATGGCGGGAGGCAGATACGCAGTATTTT.

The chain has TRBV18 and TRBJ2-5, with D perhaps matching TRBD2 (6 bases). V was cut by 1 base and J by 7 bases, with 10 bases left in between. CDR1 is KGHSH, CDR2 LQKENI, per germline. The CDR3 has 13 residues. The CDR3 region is CASSPREEGTQYF. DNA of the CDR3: TGTGCCAGCTCACCACGGGAGGAAGGGACCCAGTACTTC.

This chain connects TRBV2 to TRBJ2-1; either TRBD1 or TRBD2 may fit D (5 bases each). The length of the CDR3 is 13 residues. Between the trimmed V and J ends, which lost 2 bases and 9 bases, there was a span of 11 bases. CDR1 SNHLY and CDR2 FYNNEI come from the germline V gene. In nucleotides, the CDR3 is TGTGCCAGCAGTGAACGGGGCCGCCTTGAGCAGTTCTTC. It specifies CASSERGRLEQFF.

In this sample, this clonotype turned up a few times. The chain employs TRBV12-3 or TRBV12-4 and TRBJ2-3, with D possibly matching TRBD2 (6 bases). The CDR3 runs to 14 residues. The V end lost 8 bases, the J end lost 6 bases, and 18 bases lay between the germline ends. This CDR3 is CASRGGIASDTQYF. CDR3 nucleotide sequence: TGTGCCAGCCGGGGCGGGATAGCGTCCGATACGCAGTATTTT.